This entry lists 32 T cell receptor beta chains sequenced from one sample in a study of CD4 T cell repertoires in COVID-19. Assay used: immunoSEQ multiplex PCR; TCRdb lists only in-frame clones, some missing. The sample lists 60,000 to 90,000 clones; roughly four fifths were seen once. The sequenced sample was CD4+ T cells from peripheral blood, obtained after recovery from COVID-19. These receptor sequences come from a human donor who had COVID-19.

In regard to this clone: Other DNA sequences from this sample encode an identical CDR3 as well. The chain has TRBV11-2 and TRBJ2-3; D perhaps matches TRBD2 (6 bases). The ends were cut back, 3 bases at V and 2 bases at J, with 24 bases in the middle. The germline V gene encodes CDR1 SGHAT and CDR2 FQNNGV. The CDR3 has 19 amino acids. This chain's CDR3 is CASSFVLLAGVPTTDTQYF. The CDR3, as DNA: TGTGCCAGCAGCTTTGTTTTACTAGCAGGAGTTCCCACCACAGATACGCAGTATTTT.

The rearrangement uses TRBV2 and TRBJ2-6, with a possible D match to TRBD2 (6 bases). Trimming removed 4 bases at V and 9 bases at J, with 13 bases between. The CDR3 is 14 residues long. Germline CDR1 reads SNHLY; CDR2 reads FYNNEI. The CDR3 DNA reads as TGTGCCAGCAGTGCGGGGGAAATGGTCAACGTCCTGACTTTC. Its translation: CASSAGEMVNVLTF.

The chain couples TRBV27 to TRBJ2-1, with a tentative D call TRBD2 (6 bases). Looked up from germline, CDR1 is MNHEY and CDR2 is SMNVEV (reference sequence). The CDR3 spans 16 residues. The ends were cut back, 6 bases at V and 1 base at J, with 16 bases in the middle. The CDR3 DNA reads TGTGCCAGCAGCCTGTTCCTAGCGCTTTCCTACAATGAGCAGTTCTTC. Translating it yields CASSLFLALSYNEQFF.

This sequence joins TRBV6-1 and TRBJ1-5; D perhaps matches TRBD1 (6 bases). CDR1 MNHNS and CDR2 SASEGT come from the germline V gene. The V end was cut by 3 bases, the J end by 7 bases, with 13 bases between. CDR3 length: 14 residues. CDR3 residues: CASSDDQGSQPQHF. The CDR3 bases are TGTGCCAGCAGTGATGATCAGGGGTCGCAGCCCCAGCATTTT.

This clone has a single count. This sequence joins TRBV5-1 and TRBJ2-7; D uncertain. Germline loops: CDR1 SGHRS, CDR2 YFSETQ. This CDR3 has 14 residues. The V gene lost 0 bases and the J gene lost 2 bases, with 9 bases spanning the gap. The CDR3 sequence: CASSLAQLAYEQYF. CDR3 DNA: TGCGCCAGCAGCTTGGCGCAGTTGGCCTACGAGCAGTACTTC.

The CDR3: CASSLLAGTNTGELFF. CDR3 in DNA: TGTGCCAGCAGCTTACTAGCGGGGACGAACACCGGGGAGCTGTTTTTT. The chain recombines TRBV7-9 with TRBJ2-2; 9 nucleotides align to TRBD2. Losses at the gene ends were 2 bases for V and 0 bases for J; bases not matched to a gene: 1. Germline-derived CDR1 and CDR2 are SEHNR and FQNEAQ (reference sequence). The CDR3 totals 16 residues.

This chain uses TRBV18 with TRBJ2-2, with D perhaps TRBD1 or TRBD2 (5 bases each). Trimming shortened V by 4 bases and J by 6 bases, and 12 bases separated the two germline ends. Germline CDR1 and CDR2: KGHSH and LQKENI. The CDR3 contains 14 residues. CDR3: CASSRNRDAGELFF. CDR3 DNA: TGTGCCAGCTCACGTAATAGGGACGCCGGGGAGCTGTTTTTT.

The gene calls are TRBV3-1 (or the pseudogene TRBV3-2) and TRBJ1-4, with D uncertain. V was cut by 5 bases and J by 8 bases, with 9 bases left in between. Germline assignment: CDR1 LGHDT and CDR2 YNNKEL (reference sequence). The CDR3 has 12 residues. The CDR3 DNA is TGTGCCAGCAGCTTAGGACCGGAAAAACTGTTTTTT. It specifies CASSLGPEKLFF.

The chain carries TRBV11-2 and TRBJ2-2; D is unclear. Germline-derived CDR1 and CDR2 are SGHAT and FQNNGV. Trimming shortened V by 2 bases and J by 6 bases, and 7 bases separated the two germline ends. This CDR3 is 13 amino acids long. CDR3 in amino acids: CASSLISPGELFF. CDR3 nucleotides: TGTGCCAGCAGCTTAATTAGCCCCGGGGAGCTGTTTTTT.

The chain uses TRBV5-6 and TRBJ2-2; TRBD1 matches 7 bases. Germline CDR1 and CDR2: SGHDT and YYEEEE. The CDR3 loop spans 15 amino acids. V lost 4 bases and J lost 5; bases outside the gene matches: 8. CDR3 in amino acids: CASSAWGQLTGELFF. In DNA, the CDR3 is TGTGCCAGCAGCGCATGGGGACAGTTAACCGGGGAGCTGTTTTTT.

A single count supports this clone. This chain links TRBV6-5 with TRBJ1-1, with 7 positions matching TRBD1. The CDR3 totals 13 residues. V gave up 8 bases and J gave up 0 bases; unmatched junction bases: 3. Germline lookup yields CDR1 MNHEY and CDR2 SVGAGI. Here the CDR3 DNA reads TGTGCCAGCTCCGGGACAGTGAACACTGAAGCTTTCTTT. Translating it yields CASSGTVNTEAFF.

This rearrangement joins TRBV6-1 to TRBJ2-5; 7 positions agree with TRBD2. The CDR3 has 17 residues. The V and J ends lost 4 bases and 2 bases, in that order; junction bases with no gene match: 13. Germline values: CDR1 MNHNS, CDR2 SASEGT. Written as DNA, the CDR3 is TGTGCCAGCAGTGGCTTAAGGGACTACGCCAAACAAGAGACCCAGTACTTC. It encodes CASSGLRDYAKQETQYF.

The rearrangement uses TRBV7-6 and TRBJ1-1; 11 bases map to TRBD1. After removal of 5 bases from V and 1 base from J, the junction contained 12 bases not matched to a gene. This CDR3 has 18 residues. Germline values: CDR1 SGHVS, CDR2 FNYEAQ. This CDR3 reads CASSPTGDRGYGNTEAFF. In nucleotides, the CDR3 is TGTGCCAGCAGCCCTACGGGGGACAGGGGGTATGGGAACACTGAAGCTTTCTTT. Together with reference TRBV7-6 and TRBJ1-1, the CDR3 gives the full variable domain: GAGVSQSPRYKVTKRGQDVALRCDPISGHVSLYWYRQALGQGPEFLTYFNYEAQQDKSGLPNDRFSAERPEGSISTLTIQRTEQRDSAMYRCASSPTGDRGYGNTEAFFGQGTRLTVV.

This clone was observed a single time. The rearrangement links TRBV30 to TRBJ1-2; perhaps TRBD1 as D (5 bases). Trimming left V 3 bases short and J 3 bases short, with 8 bases between. CDR3 size: 12 residues. Germline V CDR1 and CDR2: GTSNPN, SVGIG (reference sequence). As DNA, the CDR3 is TGTGCCTGGAGACAGGAAGACTATGGCTACACCTTC. As protein: CAWRQEDYGYTF.

This clone has a single count. The chain is built from TRBV19 and TRBJ2-7; TRBD2 aligns across 7 bases. The CDR3 has 15 amino acids. V shed 3 bases, J shed 3 bases, and the junction held 8 bases outside the gene matches. Germline CDR1 LNHDA, CDR2 SQIVND (reference sequence). CDR3 nucleotides: TGTGCCAGTAGTATCCGGGGAGGGAGCATCTACGAGCAGTACTTC. Amino acid sequence: CASSIRGGSIYEQYF.

Comment on this clone: One junction end does not reproduce the germline sequence, and a read error may be involved. The chain is built from TRBV9 and TRBJ2-3, with 12 bases fitting TRBD2. The CDR3 runs 19 residues. Germline V CDR1 and CDR2: SGDLS, YYNGEE. In DNA, the CDR3 is TGTCCCAGCAGCGTAGAGGGGAGTTGGGCTAGCGGGGGGGCAGATACGCAGTATTTT. This encodes CPSSVEGSWASGGADTQYF.

This chain links TRBV6-5 with TRBJ1-6; D gene ambiguous. The CDR3 sequence is 15 residues long. Germline V CDR1 and CDR2: MNHEY, SVGAGI. V was pared by 0 bases and J by 10 bases, with 13 bases between. The CDR3: CASSYSAGMASPLHF. CDR3 sequence (DNA): TGTGCCAGCAGTTACTCGGCGGGAATGGCGTCACCCCTCCACTTT.

The rearrangement uses TRBV9 and TRBJ2-3; possibly TRBD2 for D (6 bases). This CDR3 has 15 residues. CDR1 and CDR2 from the germline V gene are SGDLS and YYNGEE. Between the trimmed V and J ends, which lost 1 base and 0 bases, there was a span of 9 bases. The CDR3 loop is CASSVTGVSTDTQYF. The CDR3 nucleotides read TGTGCCAGCAGCGTAACGGGAGTCAGCACAGATACGCAGTATTTT.

V usage is TRBV7-9 and J usage is TRBJ1-2; no definite D call. The CDR3 is 15 residues long. Trimming shortened V by 1 base and J by 4 bases, and 13 bases separated the two germline ends. Per the germline V gene, CDR1 is SEHNR and CDR2 is FQNEAQ (reference sequence). The CDR3 DNA is TGTGCCAGCAGCTTAGAAGAGTTGACCAGCTATGGCTACACCTTC. Translation: CASSLEELTSYGYTF.

This rearrangement joins TRBV3-1 (or the pseudogene TRBV3-2) to TRBJ2-2; 7 bases map to TRBD1. CDR3 length equals 14 residues. V lost 2 bases to trimming and J lost 7 bases; unmatched junction nucleotides: 4. Germline CDR1 LGHDT, CDR2 YNNKEL (reference sequence). The CDR3 nucleotides are TGTGCCAGCAGCCAACGACAGGGATTCGGGGAGCTGTTTTTT. Translating gives CASSQRQGFGELFF.

CDR3: CASSFSGGYEQYF. In DNA form, the CDR3 reads TGCGCCAGCAGCTTTAGCGGGGGGTACGAGCAGTACTTC. This chain links TRBV5-1 with TRBJ2-7, with 10 bases that match TRBD2. Germline V gene lookup returns CDR1 SGHRS and CDR2 YFSETQ. Losses at the gene ends were 2 bases for V and 4 bases for J; bases not matched to a gene: 0. This CDR3 is built from 13 residues.

This rearrangement joins TRBV7-9 to TRBJ2-7, with 7 bases fitting TRBD2. Germline V gives CDR1 SEHNR, CDR2 FQNEAQ (reference sequence). V was clipped by 2 bases and J by 2 bases; unmatched bases: 6. This CDR3 is 15 amino acids long. CDR3: CASSLPPGGTYEQYF. The CDR3 nucleotides are TGTGCCAGCAGCTTACCCCCGGGGGGAACCTACGAGCAGTACTTC.

V is TRBV6-7 and J is TRBJ2-1; either TRBD1 or TRBD2 may fit D (5 bases each). TRBV6-7 is an open reading frame, and its role is uncertain. The CDR3 is 13 amino acids. V lost 4 bases and J lost 15, with 19 bases in between. Written as DNA, the CDR3 is TGTGCCAGCAGTTTCCCGGCCGGGACCTGGTCGTTCTTC. It yields the protein CASSFPAGTWSFF.

This sequence joins TRBV10-3 and TRBJ2-1; 9 nucleotides match TRBD2. V gave up 11 bases and J gave up 8 bases; unmatched junction bases: 22. CDR1 is ENHRY and CDR2 is SYGVKD in the germline V gene. The CDR3 covers 17 residues. CDR3 DNA sequence: TGTGCCTCAAAAGAGGCGGGAGGGCCGGTCCAGGGGGATGAGCAGTTCTTC. The encoded protein is CASKEAGGPVQGDEQFF.

The J gene is TRBJ2-2, the V gene TRBV11-2; D tentatively fits TRBD1 or TRBD2 (5 bases each). The CDR3 has 15 amino acids. The germline CDR1 and CDR2 sequences are SGHAT and FQNNGV. Deletions cut 4 bases from V and 7 bases from J, with 16 bases between. DNA of the CDR3: TGTGCCAGCAGCTCCCCGAGGGGACGGTTCGGGGAGCTGTTTTTT. Amino acid sequence: CASSSPRGRFGELFF.

The rearrangement uses TRBV5-5 and TRBJ1-1, with D maybe TRBD1 (5 bases). Trimming pared 0 bases from V and 5 bases from J, leaving 8 bases between. Germline-derived CDR1 and CDR2 are SGHKS and YYEKEE (reference sequence). The CDR3 consists of 13 residues. CDR3 amino acids: CASSLGGGTEAFF. DNA of the CDR3: TGTGCCAGCAGCTTGGGGGGCGGGACTGAAGCTTTCTTT.

The V and J genes are TRBV18 and TRBJ2-3; perhaps TRBD2 as D (6 bases). The CDR3 spans 16 residues. V lost 6 bases to trimming and J lost 0 bases, with 16 bases between them. Germline V gives CDR1 KGHSH, CDR2 LQKENI. The CDR3 region has the DNA TGTGCCAGCTCCTCCGGGAGACAATCTAGCACAGATACGCAGTATTTT. Its translation is CASSSGRQSSTDTQYF. The full variable domain, rest sourced from reference TRBV18 and TRBJ2-3, is NAGVMQNPRHLVRRRGQEARLRCSPMKGHSHVYWYRQLPEEGLKFMVYLQKENIIDESGMPKERFSAEFPKEGPSILRIQQVVRGDSAAYFCASSSGRQSSTDTQYFGPGTRLTVL.

The chain recombines TRBV4-2 with TRBJ2-5; 9 bases align to TRBD1. Trimming took 1 base from V and 5 from J; bases not matched to a gene: 8. CDR1 and CDR2 (germline): LGHNA, YNFKEQ. This CDR3 contains 16 residues. DNA for the CDR3: TGTGCCAGCAGCCAAGGATTACAGGGGGCTGAGGAGACCCAGTACTTC. Its translation is CASSQGLQGAEETQYF.

V is TRBV4-2 and J is TRBJ2-1; TRBD2 agrees at 9 bases. CDR3 size: 17 residues. V gave up 3 bases and J gave up 0 bases; unmatched junction bases: 6. Germline V gene lookup returns CDR1 LGHNA and CDR2 YNFKEQ. The DNA for the CDR3 is TGTGCCAGCAGCCAGGATAGCGGGGGCAGCTCCTACAATGAGCAGTTCTTC. Translation gives CASSQDSGGSSYNEQFF.

The chain carries TRBV29-1 and TRBJ1-4; D uncertain. Trimming took 5 bases from V and 8 from J, leaving 15 bases between them. CDR1 is SQVTM and CDR2 is ANQGSEA in the germline V gene. CDR3 length equals 13 residues. Written as DNA, the CDR3 is TGCAGCGTTCGGGCCTACCAATACGAAAAACTGTTTTTT. It is translated as CSVRAYQYEKLFF.

This clone was seen just once. The chain has TRBV20-1 and TRBJ2-5; D unresolved. CDR3 length: 14 residues. Per germline, CDR1 DFQATT and CDR2 SNEGSKA (reference sequence). The germline V and J ends were trimmed by 3 bases and 2 bases, with 13 bases remaining between them. For the CDR3, the DNA is TGCAGTGCTAGTGACTCCAATGTACAAGAGACCCAGTACTTC. Its protein product is CSASDSNVQETQYF.

This chain uses TRBV7-3 with TRBJ1-6; D is perhaps TRBD1 (5 bases). The CDR3 has 13 residues. CDR1 and CDR2 from the germline V gene are SGHTA and FQGTGA. V lost 5 bases to trimming and J lost 10 bases, with 12 bases between them. The CDR3 protein is CASSPQGASPLHF. The CDR3 DNA reads as TGTGCCAGCAGCCCTCAGGGTGCGTCACCCCTCCACTTT. Full variable domain (missing parts from reference TRBV7-3 and TRBJ1-6): GAGVSQTPSNKVTEKGKYVELRCDPISGHTALYWYRQSLGQGPEFLIYFQGTGAADDSGLPNDRFFAVRPEGSVSTLKIQRTERGDSAVYLCASSPQGASPLHFGNGTRLTVT.